The next 14 T cell receptor beta chains were all read from a single sample in a study of metastatic and nonmetastatic thyroid tumors. Thyroid surgery took place with no prior treatment in any patient. From the PCR reads, TCRdb re-called clones with MiXCR. The table shows tens of thousands of clones, with roughly a sixth occurring only once. Material: tumor tissue. These receptors came from a female donor with papillary thyroid cancer or a benign thyroid nodule (not recorded which). Some clones in this sample may be carry-over from other donors' samples.

A single count supports this clone. This clone may be a read error of a much larger clone one base away. The J gene is TRBJ2-1, the V gene TRBV11-1, with TRBD2 identical over 9 bases. The ends lost 4 bases at V and 7 bases at J; junction bases unmatched: 8. Germline assignment: CDR1 SGHAT and CDR2 FQDESV (reference sequence). CDR3 length: 15 amino acids. CDR3 in amino acids: CASSYSGRGCNEQFF. In nucleotides, the CDR3 is TGTGCCAGCAGCTATAGCGGGAGAGGCTGTAATGAGCAGTTCTTC.

CDR3 in DNA: TGTGCCAGCAGGGTTAGAGGCGTTGACTACACCTTC. This codes for CASRVRGVDYTF. This chain joins TRBV5-6 and TRBJ1-2, with D unclear. The CDR3 covers 12 residues. Trimming removed 5 bases from V and 10 bases from J, with 15 bases in between. Germline V gene data show CDR1 as SGHDT and CDR2 as YYEEEE.

This clone was seen ten or more times. V usage is TRBV16 and J usage is TRBJ2-1; D is uncertain. Looked up from germline, CDR1 is KGHSY and CDR2 is FQNENV. This CDR3 has 15 residues. The V end lost 0 bases, the J end lost 4 bases, and 10 bases lay between the germline ends. CDR3 residues: CASSQSNPWYNEQFF. CDR3 in DNA: TGTGCCAGCAGCCAATCTAACCCATGGTACAATGAGCAGTTCTTC.

This clone was seen many times. This chain links TRBV7-9 with TRBJ2-5; 8 bases align to TRBD1. The germline CDR1 and CDR2 sequences are SEHNR and FQNEAQ (reference sequence). The CDR3 is 13 amino acids. The V and J ends lost 6 bases and 2 bases, in that order; junction bases with no gene match: 2. CDR3 nucleotides: TGTGCCAGCAGGAGGGACAGGCAAGAGACCCAGTACTTC. As protein: CASRRDRQETQYF.

Remarks on this clone: With a much larger clone just one base away, this may be a read error. The chain recombines TRBV13 with TRBJ2-5; 7 bases are shared with TRBD1. The CDR3 runs to 15 residues. V lost 4 bases, J lost 5 bases, and 10 bases stayed unmatched. The V gene's germline CDR1 is PRHDT and CDR2 FYEKMQ (reference sequence). CDR3 nucleotide sequence: TGTGCCAGCAGCTCCCGGGACAGTGGGTCGGAGACCCAGTACTTC. Amino acid sequence: CASSSRDSGSETQYF.

This clone was detected ten times or more. The chain couples TRBV5-6 to TRBJ2-2, with D uncertain. V was trimmed by 4 bases and J by 0 bases, leaving 7 bases between them. Looked up from germline, CDR1 is SGHDT and CDR2 is YYEEEE. The CDR3 totals 14 residues. Here the CDR3 reads CASSLDPNTGELFF. In DNA, the CDR3 is TGTGCCAGCAGCCTCGACCCGAACACCGGGGAGCTGTTTTTT.

This clone has a count of ten or more. The chain employs TRBV6-2 or TRBV6-3 and TRBJ2-1, with D hard to call. CDR1 and CDR2 from the germline V gene are MNHEY and SVGEGT. V was trimmed by 6 bases and J by 7 bases, leaving 19 bases between them. The CDR3 runs to 15 residues. The CDR3 DNA reads as TGTGCCAGCAGGGTTAGGAGTACCGGCGCGAATGAGCAGTTCTTC. Translation: CASRVRSTGANEQFF.

Note on this clone: Germline is not matched at one junction end, which may reflect a read error. The chain couples TRBV11-2 to TRBJ2-5; no clear D. This CDR3 has 12 residues. The V gene's germline CDR1 is SGHAT and CDR2 FQNNGV. The CDR3 region has the DNA TGTGCCGGCAGCTACCTAGAAGAGAACCAGTACTTC. This translates into CAGSYLEENQYF.

CDR3 DNA: TGCAGCGTTGAAGGGACAGTCAGCGAGACCCAGTACTTC. This translates into CSVEGTVSETQYF. The chain has TRBV29-1 and TRBJ2-5, with a tentative D call TRBD1 (6 bases). The V and J ends lost 1 base and 5 bases respectively, with 11 bases between them. The length of the CDR3 is 13 residues. CDR1 and CDR2 from the germline V gene are SQVTM and ANQGSEA.

CDR3 residues: CAWSSRDRFTDTQYF. DNA for the CDR3: TGTGCCTGGAGTTCCCGGGACAGGTTCACAGATACGCAGTATTTT. This chain links TRBV30 with TRBJ2-3; TRBD1 aligns across 8 bases. Germline V gene sequence: CDR1 GTSNPN, CDR2 SVGIG (reference sequence). The CDR3 has 15 amino acids. Losses at the gene ends were 2 bases for V and 2 bases for J; bases not matched to a gene: 6. The complete variable domain, with remaining parts taken from reference TRBV30 and TRBJ2-3, reads SQTIHQWPATLVQPVGSPLSLECTVEGTSNPNLYWYRQAAGRGLQLLFYSVGIGQISSEVPQNLSASRPQDRQFILSSKKLLLSDSGFYLCAWSSRDRFTDTQYFGPGTRLTVL.

In this sample, this clone turned up many times. The chain combines TRBV5-5 with TRBJ1-1, with D possibly TRBD1 on 6 matching bases. The CDR3 has 14 residues. Trimming shortened V by 0 bases and J by 1 base, and 7 bases separated the two germline ends. Germline loops: CDR1 SGHKS, CDR2 YYEKEE (reference sequence). The CDR3 DNA reads TGTGCCAGCAGCTTGGACAGGGCGAACACTGAAGCTTTCTTT. Protein product: CASSLDRANTEAFF. Full variable domain (rest looked up from reference TRBV5-5 and TRBJ1-1): DAGVTQSPTHLIKTRGQQVTLRCSPISGHKSVSWYQQVLGQGPQFIFQYYEKEERGRGNFPDRFSARQFPNYSSELNVNALLLGDSALYLCASSLDRANTEAFFGQGTRLTVV.

This clone was recorded many times. The chain employs TRBV11-1 and TRBJ2-7; TRBD1 is a possible D gene (6 bases). V was trimmed by 4 bases and J by 9 bases, leaving 28 bases between them. This CDR3 has 17 amino acids. Germline V CDR1 and CDR2: SGHAT, FQDESV (reference sequence). CDR3 in amino acids: CASSSGLPRTARWGQYF. CDR3 DNA sequence: TGTGCCAGCAGCTCAGGCCTGCCCCGGACAGCTCGCTGGGGGCAGTACTTC.

This clone has a count of ten or more. The J gene is TRBJ2-5, the V gene TRBV3-1; perhaps D is TRBD1 or TRBD2 (5 bases each). The CDR3 contains 14 residues. Trimming pared 1 base from V and 6 bases from J, leaving 12 bases between. The germline CDR1 and CDR2 sequences are LGHDT and YNNKEL (reference sequence). The CDR3 DNA reads TGTGCCAGCAGCCAAGGCCTAGGGACGCAGACCCAGTACTTC. This encodes CASSQGLGTQTQYF.

This clone was found many times. The J gene is TRBJ2-3, the V gene TRBV11-3; D not resolved. V was shortened by 1 base and J by 5 bases, with 13 bases between the two germline ends. Germline CDR1 is SGHNT and CDR2 is YENEEA. The CDR3 runs 15 residues. CDR3 sequence (DNA): TGTGCCAGCAGCTTAGTCCGATCAGCAGGAGATACGCAGTATTTT. Amino acid sequence: CASSLVRSAGDTQYF.